These 4 T cell receptor beta chains came from one sample sequenced in a study of shared clonotypes between healthy human individuals. Repertoires were generated with immunoSEQ multiplex PCR, while TCRdb's copy carries only in-frame clones and drops some. The sample consists of 1.6 million or so clones, roughly 96% of them appearing once. Sequencing was done on a sample of naive CD4+ T cells sorted from blood. Subset meaning: CD45RA+ positively selected. All receptors come from a man aged 25-40 years in good health.

The rearrangement joins TRBV4-3 to TRBJ1-2; D uncertain. V gave up 1 base and J gave up 4 bases, with 13 bases separating them. Germline CDR1 and CDR2: LGHNA and YSLEER. The CDR3 loop spans 15 amino acids. The DNA for the CDR3 is TGCGCCAGCAGCCAAGGGGTCCGGGCCCGCTATGGCTACACCTTC. Its translation is CASSQGVRARYGYTF.

J is TRBJ2-2 and V is TRBV5-1, with TRBD1 matching over 9 bases. Trimming cost V 4 bases and J 0 bases; bases outside gene matches: 10. Germline V gene sequence: CDR1 SGHRS, CDR2 YFSETQ. This CDR3 spans 18 amino acids. CDR3 DNA: TGCGCCAGCAGCACGGGACAGGGCGTTTTTACGAACACCGGGGAGCTGTTTTTT. Translating gives CASSTGQGVFTNTGELFF.

This chain links TRBV19 with TRBJ2-7; D may match TRBD1 or TRBD2 (5 bases each). Germline-derived CDR1 and CDR2 are LNHDA and SQIVND (reference sequence). This CDR3 spans 17 amino acids. V was pared by 3 bases and J by 0 bases, with 18 bases between. The CDR3 reads CASSIGRGSGSSYEQYF. CDR3 DNA: TGTGCCAGTAGTATTGGAAGGGGTTCTGGGAGCTCCTACGAGCAGTACTTC. The full variable domain, in which reference TRBV19 and TRBJ2-7 provide the parts outside the CDR3, is DGGITQSPKYLFRKEGQNVTLSCEQNLNHDAMYWYRQDPGQGLRLIYYSQIVNDFQKGDIAEGYSVSREKKESFPLTVTSAQKNPTAFYLCASSIGRGSGSSYEQYFGPGTRLTVT.

The DNA for the CDR3 is TGTGCTAGTGGTCAAGAATACACAGATACGCAGTATTTT. Protein sequence: CASGQEYTDTQYF. The rearrangement joins TRBV12-5 to TRBJ2-3; unclear D gene. CDR1 and CDR2 (germline): LGHNT, FRNRAP. CDR3 length: 13 amino acids. The V end lost 5 bases, the J end lost 2 bases, and 8 bases lay between the germline ends.